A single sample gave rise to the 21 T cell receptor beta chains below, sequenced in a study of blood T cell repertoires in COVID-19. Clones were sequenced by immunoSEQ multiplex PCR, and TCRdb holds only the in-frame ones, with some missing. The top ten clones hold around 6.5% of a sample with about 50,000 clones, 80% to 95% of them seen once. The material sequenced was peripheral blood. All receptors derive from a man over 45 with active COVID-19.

The CDR3 reads CASSLGGRVGETQYF. CDR3 coding DNA: TGTGCCAGCAGCTTAGGCGGGAGGGTTGGGGAGACCCAGTACTTC. V and J are TRBV7-2 and TRBJ2-5, with 9 bases that match TRBD2. The CDR3 has 15 residues. From germline, CDR1 is SGHTA and CDR2 FQGNSA. V trimming: 1 base; J trimming: 5 bases; junction bases outside the gene matches: 5. The variable domain in full, completed from reference TRBV7-2 and TRBJ2-5, reads GAGVSQSPSNKVTEKGKDVELRCDPISGHTALYWYRQSLGQGLEFLIYFQGNSAPDKSGLPSDRFSAERTGGSVSTLTIQRTQQEDSAVYLCASSLGGRVGETQYFGPGTRLLVL.

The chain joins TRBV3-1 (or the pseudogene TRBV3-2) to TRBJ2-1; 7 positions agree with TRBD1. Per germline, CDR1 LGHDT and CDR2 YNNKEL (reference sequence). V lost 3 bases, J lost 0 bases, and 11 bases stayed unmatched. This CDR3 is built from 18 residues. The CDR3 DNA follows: TGTGCCAGCAGCCACCTGGGGGTAGGGACAGACTCCTACAATGAGCAGTTCTTC. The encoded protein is CASSHLGVGTDSYNEQFF.

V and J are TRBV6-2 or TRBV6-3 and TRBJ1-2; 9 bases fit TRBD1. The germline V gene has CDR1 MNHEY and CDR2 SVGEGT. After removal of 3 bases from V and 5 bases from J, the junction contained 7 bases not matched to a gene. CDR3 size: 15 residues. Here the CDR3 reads CASSYIRTGDYGYTF. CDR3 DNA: TGTGCCAGCAGTTATATTCGGACAGGGGATTATGGCTACACCTTC.

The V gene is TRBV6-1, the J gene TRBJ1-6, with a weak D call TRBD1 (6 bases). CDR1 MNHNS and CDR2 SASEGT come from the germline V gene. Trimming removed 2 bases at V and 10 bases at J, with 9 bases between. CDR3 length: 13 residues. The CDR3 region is CASSEHRDSPLHF. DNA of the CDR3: TGTGCCAGCAGTGAACACAGGGACTCACCCCTCCACTTT.

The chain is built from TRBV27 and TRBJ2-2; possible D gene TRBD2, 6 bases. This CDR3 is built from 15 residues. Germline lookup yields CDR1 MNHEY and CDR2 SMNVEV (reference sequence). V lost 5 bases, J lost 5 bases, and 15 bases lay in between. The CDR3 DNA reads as TGTGCCAGCAGTCCACGGAGGGGCAGTACCGGGGAGCTGTTTTTT. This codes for CASSPRRGSTGELFF.

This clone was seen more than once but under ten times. The CDR3 sequence: CASSANWEGTQYF. The DNA of the CDR3 is TGCGCCAGCAGCGCAAATTGGGAGGGTACGCAGTATTTT. The chain has TRBV10-1 and TRBJ2-3, with 7 bases fitting TRBD2. Germline V gene data show CDR1 as WNHNN and CDR2 as SYGVQD (reference sequence). Unmatched junction bases numbered 8, after V lost 6 bases and J lost 8 bases. This CDR3 has 13 residues.

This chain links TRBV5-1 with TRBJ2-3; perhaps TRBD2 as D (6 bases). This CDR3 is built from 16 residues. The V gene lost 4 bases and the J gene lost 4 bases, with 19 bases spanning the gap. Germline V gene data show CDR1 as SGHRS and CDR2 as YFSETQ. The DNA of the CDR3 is TGCGCCAGCAGCCCTGGCGCGGGGCAAGGGGCAGATACGCAGTATTTT. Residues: CASSPGAGQGADTQYF.

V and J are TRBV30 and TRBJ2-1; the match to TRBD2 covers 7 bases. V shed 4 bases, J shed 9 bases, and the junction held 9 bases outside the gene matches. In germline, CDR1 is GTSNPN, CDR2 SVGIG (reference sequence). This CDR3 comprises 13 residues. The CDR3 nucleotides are TGTGCCTGGATTGTACGGGCTAGCGGTGAGCAGTTCTTC. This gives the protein CAWIVRASGEQFF.

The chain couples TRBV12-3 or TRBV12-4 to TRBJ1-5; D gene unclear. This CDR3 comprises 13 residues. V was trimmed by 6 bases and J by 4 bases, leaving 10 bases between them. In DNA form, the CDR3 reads TGTGCCAGCAGCCCGAGGGCTAATCAGCCCCAGCATTTT. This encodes CASSPRANQPQHF.

CDR3 protein: CSVESWTASSYEQYF. DNA of the CDR3: TGCAGCGTTGAATCTTGGACAGCGAGCTCCTACGAGCAGTACTTC. V usage is TRBV29-1 and J usage is TRBJ2-7; D possibly corresponds to TRBD1 (6 bases). V was cut by 2 bases and J by 0 bases, with 14 bases left in between. The CDR3 runs to 15 residues. Germline loops: CDR1 SQVTM, CDR2 ANQGSEA.

The CDR3 DNA sequence: TGTGCCAGCAGCTCAAGCAGGGGTGGCACAGATACGCAGTATTTT. This codes for CASSSSRGGTDTQYF. V gene TRBV7-9 combines with J gene TRBJ2-3; D is possibly TRBD1 (6 bases). Trimming pared 4 bases from V and 1 base from J, leaving 12 bases between. Germline V gene lookup returns CDR1 SEHNR and CDR2 FQNEAQ (reference sequence). The CDR3 sequence is 15 residues long.

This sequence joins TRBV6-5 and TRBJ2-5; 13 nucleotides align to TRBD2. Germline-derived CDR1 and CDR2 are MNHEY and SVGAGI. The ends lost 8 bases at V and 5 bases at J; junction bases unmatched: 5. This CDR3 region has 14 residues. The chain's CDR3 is CASELAGGRETQYF. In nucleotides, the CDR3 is TGTGCCAGCGAACTAGCGGGGGGGCGTGAGACCCAGTACTTC.

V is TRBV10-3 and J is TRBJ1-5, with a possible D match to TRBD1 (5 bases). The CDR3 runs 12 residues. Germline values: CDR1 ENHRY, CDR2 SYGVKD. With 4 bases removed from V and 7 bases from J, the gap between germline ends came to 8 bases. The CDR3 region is CAISAQGQPQHF. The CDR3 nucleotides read TGTGCCATCAGTGCCCAGGGACAGCCCCAGCATTTT.

CDR3 protein: CASSQDVRRGGSFYNEQFF. CDR3 nucleotides: TGCGCCAGCAGCCAAGACGTCCGACGGGGCGGGAGCTTTTACAATGAGCAGTTCTTC. This rearrangement joins TRBV4-1 to TRBJ2-1; 7 bases agree with TRBD2. Germline CDR1 reads MGHRA; CDR2 reads YSYEKL. V lost 0 bases, J lost 4 bases, and 15 bases stayed unmatched. The CDR3 is made up of 19 amino acids.

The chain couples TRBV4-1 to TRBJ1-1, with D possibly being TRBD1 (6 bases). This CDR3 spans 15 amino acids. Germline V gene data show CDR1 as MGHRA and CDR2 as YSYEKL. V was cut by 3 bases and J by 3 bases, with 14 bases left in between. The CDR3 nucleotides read TGCGCCAGCAGCCAGGGAGGGGACACCGACACTGAAGCTTTCTTT. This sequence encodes CASSQGGDTDTEAFF.

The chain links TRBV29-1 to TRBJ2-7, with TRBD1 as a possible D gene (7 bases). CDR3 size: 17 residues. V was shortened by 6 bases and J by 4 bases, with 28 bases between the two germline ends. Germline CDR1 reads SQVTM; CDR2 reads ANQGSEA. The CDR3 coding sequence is TGCAGCGTCGCGGCCTGGGGGACAGCTAAACTAGCTTACGAGCAGTACTTC. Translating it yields CSVAAWGTAKLAYEQYF.

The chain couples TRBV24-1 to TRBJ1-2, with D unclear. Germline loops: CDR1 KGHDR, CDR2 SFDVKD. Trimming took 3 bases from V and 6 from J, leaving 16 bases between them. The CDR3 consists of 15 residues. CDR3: CATSDKSTPFHGYTF. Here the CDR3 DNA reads TGTGCCACCAGTGATAAATCAACACCGTTCCATGGCTACACCTTC.

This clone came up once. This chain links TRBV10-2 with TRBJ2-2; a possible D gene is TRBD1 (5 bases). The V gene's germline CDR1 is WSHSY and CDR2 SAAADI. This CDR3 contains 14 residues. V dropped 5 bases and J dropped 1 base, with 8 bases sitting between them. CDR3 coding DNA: TGCGCCAGCAGTCGACAGCGGAACACCGGGGAGCTGTTTTTT. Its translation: CASSRQRNTGELFF.

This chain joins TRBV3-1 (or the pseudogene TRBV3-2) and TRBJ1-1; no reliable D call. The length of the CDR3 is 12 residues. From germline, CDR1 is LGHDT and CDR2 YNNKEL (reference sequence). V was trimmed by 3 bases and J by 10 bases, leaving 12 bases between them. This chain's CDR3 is CASSHEGLGAFF. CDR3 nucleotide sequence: TGTGCCAGCAGCCATGAGGGATTGGGAGCTTTCTTT.

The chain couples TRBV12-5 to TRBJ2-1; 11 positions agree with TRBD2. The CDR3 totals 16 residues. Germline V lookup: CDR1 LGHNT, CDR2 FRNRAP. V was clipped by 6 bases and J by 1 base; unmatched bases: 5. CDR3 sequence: CASGWTSGLSYNEQFF. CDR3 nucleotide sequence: TGTGCTAGTGGATGGACTAGCGGGCTTTCCTACAATGAGCAGTTCTTC.

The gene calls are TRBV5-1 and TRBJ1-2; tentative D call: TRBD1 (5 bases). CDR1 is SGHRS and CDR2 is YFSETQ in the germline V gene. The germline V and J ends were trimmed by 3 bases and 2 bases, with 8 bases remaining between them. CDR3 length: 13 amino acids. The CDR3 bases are TGCGCCAGCAGCTCGACAGCGAACTATGGCTACACCTTC. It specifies CASSSTANYGYTF.